This entry lists 20 T cell receptor beta chains sequenced from one sample in a study of CD4+ T cells in melanoma. Profiling relied on immunoSEQ multiplex PCR, and the TCRdb table lists in-frame clones only, not all of them. The sample records thousands of clones, under 75% being singletons. The sequencing sample was made of cells from a culture (not recorded whether cultured in vitro). The receptors shown here come from a human donor with melanoma.

The V and J genes are TRBV29-1 and TRBJ2-7; TRBD1 aligns across 7 bases. The germline CDR1 and CDR2 sequences are SQVTM and ANQGSEA. The CDR3 has 13 amino acids. With 4 bases clipped from V and 2 bases from J, the junction kept 5 bases outside the gene matches. This CDR3 reads CSVARGQPYEQYF. CDR3 nucleotide sequence: TGCAGCGTTGCAAGGGGGCAACCCTACGAGCAGTACTTC.

This chain uses TRBV18 with TRBJ2-1; either TRBD1 or TRBD2 may supply D (6 bases each). The germline gives CDR1 KGHSH, CDR2 LQKENI. The V and J ends lost 0 bases and 8 bases respectively, with 14 bases between them. CDR3 length: 15 residues. In nucleotides, the CDR3 is TGTGCCAGCTCACCACCTCGGGGGCGCCCGGATGAGCAGTTCTTC. Its protein product is CASSPPRGRPDEQFF.

The gene calls are TRBV7-6 and TRBJ2-2, with 9 bases aligning to TRBD2. This CDR3 spans 15 amino acids. CDR1 is SGHVS and CDR2 is FNYEAQ in the germline V gene. Germline trimming cut 5 bases from V and 4 bases from J; bases unmatched to any gene: 5. The CDR3 protein is CASSSGGRSTGELFF. The CDR3 nucleotides are TGTGCCAGCAGCAGCGGGGGGAGAAGCACCGGGGAGCTGTTTTTT.

This chain connects TRBV11-3 to TRBJ2-1, with D tentatively TRBD1 or TRBD2 (6 bases each). This CDR3 is 15 amino acids long. V was shortened by 1 base and J by 9 bases, with 16 bases between the two germline ends. CDR1 is SGHNT and CDR2 is YENEEA in the germline V gene. CDR3 sequence reads: CASSLGARGPAEQFF. CDR3 DNA sequence: TGTGCCAGCAGCTTAGGGGCTCGGGGGCCGGCTGAGCAGTTCTTC. Filled out from reference TRBV11-3 and TRBJ2-1, the complete variable domain reads EAGVVQSPRYKIIEKKQPVAFWCNPISGHNTLYWYLQNLGQGPELLIRYENEEAVDDSQLPKDRFSAERLKGVDSTLKIQPAELGDSAVYLCASSLGARGPAEQFFGPGTRLTVL.

The V call is TRBV5-1, the J call TRBJ2-2, with a weak D call TRBD2 (5 bases). Trimming cost V 1 base and J 4 bases, with 11 bases left between them. The CDR3 has 15 residues. Germline CDR1 and CDR2: SGHRS and YFSETQ. This chain's CDR3 is CASSLIEAVTGELFF. DNA for the CDR3: TGCGCCAGCAGCTTGATAGAAGCGGTCACCGGGGAGCTGTTTTTT.

A few counts support this clone. The chain carries TRBV5-1 and TRBJ1-1; no definite D call. Germline CDR1 and CDR2: SGHRS and YFSETQ. This CDR3 contains 12 residues. V gave up 5 bases and J gave up 4 bases, with 9 bases separating them. This CDR3 reads CASRFDTTEAFF. In nucleotides, the CDR3 is TGCGCCAGCAGATTTGACACCACTGAAGCTTTCTTT.

The chain joins TRBV4-1 to TRBJ1-3, with D perhaps matching TRBD1 (5 bases). Germline assignment: CDR1 MGHRA and CDR2 YSYEKL. This CDR3 region has 18 residues. The V and J ends lost 1 base and 0 bases respectively, with 16 bases between them. CDR3 DNA sequence: TGCGCCAGCAGCCAAGGGGGTCAGGGCAGTATCTCTGGAAACACCATATATTTT. It specifies CASSQGGQGSISGNTIYF.

DNA for the CDR3: TGCAGCGTTGTGGCAGGGGGAAGGGCAGATACGCAGTATTTT. This sequence encodes CSVVAGGRADTQYF. The chain links TRBV29-1 to TRBJ2-3; 7 nucleotides match TRBD1. V shed 4 bases and J 4 bases; nucleotides not matched to a gene: 8. The length of the CDR3 is 14 residues. Per the germline V gene, CDR1 is SQVTM and CDR2 is ANQGSEA.

This clone is large by share. This rearrangement joins TRBV10-3 to TRBJ2-7; D is uncertain. CDR1 is ENHRY, CDR2 SYGVKD, per germline. V was pared by 4 bases and J by 6 bases, with 13 bases between. The CDR3 runs 13 residues. CDR3 in DNA: TGTGCCATCAGTGCGAACGGAATGGGCGAGCAGTACTTC. Translation: CAISANGMGEQYF.

The J gene is TRBJ1-1, the V gene TRBV18; TRBD1 agrees at 7 bases. This CDR3 has 16 amino acids. V lost 4 bases to trimming and J lost 1 base; unmatched junction nucleotides: 9. The germline V gene has CDR1 KGHSH and CDR2 LQKENI. CDR3 sequence: CASSHAATGRNTEAFF. CDR3 coding DNA: TGTGCCAGCTCACACGCGGCGACAGGGCGGAACACTGAAGCTTTCTTT.

The chain uses TRBV11-2 and TRBJ1-1; TRBD1 is a possible D gene (5 bases). V dropped 0 bases and J dropped 1 base, with 12 bases sitting between them. The CDR3 covers 16 residues. Germline assignment: CDR1 SGHAT and CDR2 FQNNGV. The CDR3 loop reads CASSLEFGAKNTEAFF. Here the CDR3 DNA reads TGTGCCAGCAGCTTAGAATTTGGGGCCAAGAACACTGAAGCTTTCTTT. The full variable domain, in which reference TRBV11-2 and TRBJ1-1 provide the parts outside the CDR3, is EAGVAQSPRYKIIEKRQSVAFWCNPISGHATLYWYQQILGQGPKLLIQFQNNGVVDDSQLPKDRFSAERLKGVDSTLKIQPAKLEDSAVYLCASSLEFGAKNTEAFFGQGTRLTVV.

The gene calls are TRBV5-5 and TRBJ1-5; no firm D call. V lost 4 bases, J lost 9 bases, and 14 bases lay in between. CDR3 length: 13 amino acids. CDR1 and CDR2 from the germline V gene are SGHKS and YYEKEE (reference sequence). The CDR3 coding sequence is TGTGCCAGCAGCCCGGACTCCGCGCTGCCCCAGCATTTT. The encoded protein is CASSPDSALPQHF.

This chain links TRBV4-1 with TRBJ2-1, with a weak D call TRBD1 (5 bases). V shed 1 base and J shed 7 bases, with 14 bases lying between them. Germline-derived CDR1 and CDR2 are MGHRA and YSYEKL. The CDR3 is 15 amino acids. Here the CDR3 reads CASSQGGARGNEQFF. CDR3 nucleotide sequence: TGCGCCAGCAGCCAAGGTGGGGCTAGGGGTAATGAGCAGTTCTTC.

The chain recombines TRBV5-1 with TRBJ2-3; possible D gene TRBD2, 5 bases. Germline loops: CDR1 SGHRS, CDR2 YFSETQ. Trimming removed 4 bases from V and 0 bases from J, with 15 bases in between. This CDR3 is 16 amino acids long. The CDR3 sequence is CASSPGLLTSTDTQYF. CDR3 sequence (DNA): TGCGCCAGCAGCCCCGGACTTCTCACTAGCACAGATACGCAGTATTTT.

The V gene is TRBV19, the J gene TRBJ1-4; D is unclear. The CDR3 covers 14 residues. The ends were cut back, 4 bases at V and 2 bases at J, with 8 bases in the middle. The germline gives CDR1 LNHDA, CDR2 SQIVND (reference sequence). CDR3 DNA: TGTGCCAGTAGTAGGTCTGCGACTAATGAAAAACTGTTTTTT. Its protein is CASSRSATNEKLFF.

Comments on this clone: Additional DNA sequences in this sample encode the identical CDR3. The V gene is TRBV5-1, the J gene TRBJ1-2; TRBD1 matches at 11 bases. The V gene end was trimmed by 4 bases and the J gene end by 7 bases; junction bases not matched to a gene: 9. The CDR3 has 15 amino acids. CDR1 SGHRS and CDR2 YFSETQ come from the germline V gene. CDR3 coding DNA: TGCGCCAGCAGCCTATCCGGACAGGGGGCGTCTGGCTACACCTTC. It specifies CASSLSGQGASGYTF.

This chain's CDR3 is CASSFGRYRETQYF. The CDR3 DNA is TGTGCCAGCAGTTTCGGGAGGTATAGGGAGACCCAGTACTTC. J is TRBJ2-5 and V is TRBV27, with TRBD2 matching over 7 bases. This CDR3 contains 14 residues. Germline CDR1 reads MNHEY; CDR2 reads SMNVEV (reference sequence). The V gene end was trimmed by 3 bases and the J gene end by 5 bases; junction bases not matched to a gene: 6.

The gene calls are TRBV5-4 and TRBJ2-7; possible D gene TRBD2, 7 bases. V was trimmed by 1 base and J by 7 bases, leaving 12 bases between them. CDR1 is SGHNT and CDR2 is YYREEE in the germline V gene (reference sequence). The CDR3 has 13 amino acids. CDR3: CASSLIGGGEQYF. The CDR3 DNA reads TGTGCCAGCAGCTTGATAGGGGGAGGGGAGCAGTACTTC.

The CDR3 protein is CASSPFPPTGLGADTQYF. CDR3 coding DNA: TGTGCCAGCTCACCTTTCCCCCCGACAGGGCTAGGCGCAGATACGCAGTATTTT. The gene calls are TRBV18 and TRBJ2-3, with 7 bases matching TRBD1. The CDR3 consists of 18 residues. From germline, CDR1 is KGHSH and CDR2 LQKENI. Trimming at V came to 3 bases and at J to 4 bases, leaving 16 bases not matched to a gene.

V usage is TRBV15 and J usage is TRBJ2-3; perhaps TRBD2 as D (5 bases). Germline V lookup: CDR1 LNHNV, CDR2 YYDKDF (reference sequence). There are 16 residues in the CDR3. Trimming took off 0 bases at V and 0 bases at J, with 10 bases between the two ends. CDR3 residues: CATSRDRGPSTDTQYF. The CDR3 nucleotides are TGTGCCACCAGCAGAGATCGGGGTCCTAGCACAGATACGCAGTATTTT.